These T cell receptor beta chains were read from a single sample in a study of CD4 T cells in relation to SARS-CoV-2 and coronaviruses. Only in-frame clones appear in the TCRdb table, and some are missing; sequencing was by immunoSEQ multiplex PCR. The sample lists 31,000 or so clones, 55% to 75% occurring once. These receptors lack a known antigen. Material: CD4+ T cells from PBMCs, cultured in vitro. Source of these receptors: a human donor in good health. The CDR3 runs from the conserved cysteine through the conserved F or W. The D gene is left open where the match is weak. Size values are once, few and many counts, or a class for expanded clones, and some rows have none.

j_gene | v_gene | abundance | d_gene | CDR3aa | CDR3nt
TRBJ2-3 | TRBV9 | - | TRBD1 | CASSGTGKTQYF | TGTGCCAGCAGCGGGACAGGGAAAACGCAGTATTTT
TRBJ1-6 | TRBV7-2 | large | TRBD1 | CASSFYLRGKDSPLHF | TGTGCCAGCAGCTTTTACCTCAGGGGGAAGGATTCACCCCTCCACTTT
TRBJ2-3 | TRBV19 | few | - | CASSIAQSGDTQYF | TGTGCCAGTAGTATTGCCCAATCTGGAGATACGCAGTATTTT
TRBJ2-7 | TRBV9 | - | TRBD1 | CASSLLLRQDRAPREQYF | TGTGCCAGCAGCCTTCTCCTCCGGCAGGACAGGGCTCCGAGGGAGCAGTACTTC
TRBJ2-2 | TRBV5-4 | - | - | CASSSTGFSGELFF | TGTGCCAGCAGCTCTACAGGGTTCTCCGGGGAGCTGTTTTTT
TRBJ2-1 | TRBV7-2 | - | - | CASSTGVASNEQFF | TGTGCCAGCAGCACCGGGGTAGCTTCCAATGAGCAGTTCTTC
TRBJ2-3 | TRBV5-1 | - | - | CASSLAPGMGTDTQYF | TGCGCCAGCAGCTTGGCCCCGGGAATGGGCACAGATACGCAGTATTTT
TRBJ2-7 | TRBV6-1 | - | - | CASSEDEVAPSYEQYF | TGTGCCAGCAGTGAAGACGAGGTAGCCCCCTCCTACGAGCAGTACTTC
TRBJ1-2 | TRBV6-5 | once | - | CASSYAGFSGYTF | TGTGCCAGCAGTTACGCAGGGTTTAGTGGCTACACCTTC
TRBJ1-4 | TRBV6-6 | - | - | CASSYGQGSEKLFF | TGTGCCAGCAGTTACGGGCAGGGAAGTGAAAAACTGTTTTTT
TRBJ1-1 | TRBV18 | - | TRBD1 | CASSPDATGVAEAFF | TGTGCCAGCTCACCCGACGCTACAGGGGTCGCTGAAGCTTTCTTT
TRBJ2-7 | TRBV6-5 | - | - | CASSYTASYEQYF | TGTGCCAGCAGTTATACGGCCTCCTACGAGCAGTACTTC
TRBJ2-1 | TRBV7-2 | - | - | CASSEPRGGEQFF | TGTGCCAGCAGCGAACCTAGGGGGGGTGAGCAGTTCTTC
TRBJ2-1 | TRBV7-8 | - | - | CASSLGTGLPYNEQFF | TGTGCCAGCAGCTTAGGAACGGGCCTTCCCTACAATGAGCAGTTCTTC
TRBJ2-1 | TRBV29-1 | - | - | CSAYRDSGNEQFF | TGCAGCGCATACCGGGACTCCGGCAATGAGCAGTTCTTC
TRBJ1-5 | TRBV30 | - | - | CAWSGSYNQPQHF | TGTGCCTGGAGCGGATCTTACAATCAGCCCCAGCATTTT
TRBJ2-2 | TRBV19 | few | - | CASSIDRPGELFF | TGTGCCAGTAGTATAGACCGTCCAGGGGAGCTGTTTTTT
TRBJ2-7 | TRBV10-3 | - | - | CATGLGDTPYEQYF | TGTGCCACCGGTCTCGGGGACACACCCTACGAGCAGTACTTC
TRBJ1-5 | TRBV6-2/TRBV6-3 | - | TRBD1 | CASSYSIVPGQVSNQPQHF | TGTGCCAGCAGTTACTCGATCGTCCCGGGACAGGTTAGCAATCAGCCCCAGCATTTT
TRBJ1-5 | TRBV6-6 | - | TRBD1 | CASSQNRGGNQPQHF | TGTGCCAGCAGCCAAAACAGGGGAGGCAATCAGCCCCAGCATTTT
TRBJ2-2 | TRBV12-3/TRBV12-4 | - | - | CASSQQNTGELFF | TGTGCCAGCAGTCAACAGAACACCGGGGAGCTGTTTTTT
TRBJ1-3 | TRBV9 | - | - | CASSNSPGRSGNTIYF | TGTGCCAGCTCGAATTCGCCGGGGCGCTCTGGAAACACCATATATTTT
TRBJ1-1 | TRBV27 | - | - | CASSLSRLEDEAFF | TGTGCCAGCAGTTTAAGCCGGCTGGAGGATGAAGCTTTCTTT
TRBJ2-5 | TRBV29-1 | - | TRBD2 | CSVLTSAETQYF | TGCAGCGTCCTAACTAGCGCGGAGACCCAGTACTTC
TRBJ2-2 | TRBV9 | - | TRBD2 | CASSPSGTSPTGELFF | TGTGCCAGCAGCCCCTCTGGGACTAGCCCAACCGGGGAGCTGTTTTTT
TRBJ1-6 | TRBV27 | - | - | CASSSGQSAGSPLHF | TGTGCCAGCAGTTCGGGCCAGTCCGCGGGCTCACCCCTCCACTTT
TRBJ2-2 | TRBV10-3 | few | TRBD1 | CATAGTGRTGELFF | TGTGCCACCGCCGGGACAGGGAGGACCGGGGAGCTGTTTTTT
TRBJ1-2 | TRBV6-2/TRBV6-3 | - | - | CASSFGVNYGYTF | TGTGCCAGCAGTTTCGGGGTCAACTATGGCTACACCTTC
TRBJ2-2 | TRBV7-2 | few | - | CANGGAADTGELFF | TGTGCCAATGGGGGGGCAGCCGACACCGGGGAGCTGTTTTTT
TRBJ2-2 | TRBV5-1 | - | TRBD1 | CASSPGTGRVTGELFF | TGCGCCAGCAGCCCAGGGACAGGGCGAGTCACCGGGGAGCTGTTTTTT
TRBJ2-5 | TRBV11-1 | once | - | CASSRASTAHQETQYF | TGTGCCAGCAGCCGGGCGTCGACGGCCCACCAAGAGACCCAGTACTTC
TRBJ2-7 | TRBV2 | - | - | CASSLQEYSYEQYF | TGTGCCAGCAGTTTACAGGAGTACTCCTACGAGCAGTACTTC
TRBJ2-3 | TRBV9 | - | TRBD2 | CASSVEASGRGDTQYF | TGTGCCAGCAGCGTAGAGGCAAGCGGGAGAGGAGATACGCAGTATTTT
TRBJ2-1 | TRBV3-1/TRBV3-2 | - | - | CASSQNTGMRFF | TGTGCCAGCAGCCAGAACACAGGGATGAGGTTCTTC
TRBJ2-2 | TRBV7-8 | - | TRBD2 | CASSESPGLAATGELFF | TGTGCCAGCAGCGAGAGTCCGGGACTAGCTGCCACCGGGGAGCTGTTTTTT
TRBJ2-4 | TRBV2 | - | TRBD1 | CASSVKDRAASKNIQYF | TGTGCCAGCAGTGTGAAGGACAGGGCTGCGAGCAAAAACATTCAGTACTTC
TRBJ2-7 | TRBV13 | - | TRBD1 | CASSLRTGPYEQYF | TGTGCCAGCAGCTTACGGACAGGGCCCTACGAGCAGTACTTC
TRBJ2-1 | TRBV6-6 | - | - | CASTPTLQGLDEQFF | TGTGCCAGCACCCCCACTCTACAGGGTTTAGATGAGCAGTTCTTC
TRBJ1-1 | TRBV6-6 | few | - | CASNPGTDFEAFF | TGTGCCAGCAACCCCGGGACGGACTTTGAAGCTTTCTTT
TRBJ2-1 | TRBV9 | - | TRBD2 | CASSGDRGPGLAGNNEQFF | TGTGCCAGCAGCGGGGACAGGGGCCCCGGACTAGCGGGGAACAATGAGCAGTTCTTC
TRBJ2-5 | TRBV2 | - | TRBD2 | CASSERRLAGTETQYF | TGTGCCAGCAGTGAAAGGAGGCTAGCGGGAACAGAGACCCAGTACTTC
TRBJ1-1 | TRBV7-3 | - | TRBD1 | CASSITGQSEAFF | TGTGCCAGCAGCATCACGGGACAGAGTGAAGCTTTCTTT
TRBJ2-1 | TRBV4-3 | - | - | CASSHRLAIYNEQFF | TGCGCCAGCAGCCATCGCCTAGCGATCTACAATGAGCAGTTCTTC
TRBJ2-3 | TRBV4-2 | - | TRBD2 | CASSQGSGVGTDTQYF | TGTGCCAGCAGCCAAGGCAGCGGGGTGGGGACAGATACGCAGTATTTT
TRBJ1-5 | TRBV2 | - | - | CASSELNNQPQHF | TGTGCCAGCAGTGAACTGAACAATCAGCCCCAGCATTTT